This TCR beta chain is from a study of cytomegalovirus exposure and HLA in healthy donors (dated by TCRdb to about 2017). About the investigation overall: According to an earlier analysis of a few hundred of the donors, 150 million to 200 million T cells yielded approximately 120 million unique TCR beta sequences and 276 Gb of sequence data. An early release covering roughly 640 HLA-typed donors comprised approximately 290 gigabases of sequencing data and some 79 million unique TCR sequences. The genetic ancestry cluster associated with self-reported Caucasian donors included 70% to 85% of the roughly 390 genotyped donors. The aim of the study was to test whether cataloging public T cell receptors could identify signatures of past pathogen exposure. Using immunosequencing, the study profiled T cell repertoires from roughly 650 subjects and related those repertoires to cytomegalovirus serostatus. Along with the 666-subject first cohort, a separate validation cohort of over a hundred different subjects was used. To predict cytomegalovirus infection status, the study combined high-throughput TCR immunosequencing, statistical association of individual TCRs with disease status, and machine learning. In a later analysis, previously published TCR beta repertoires from roughly 710 donors were re-analyzed and high-resolution HLA genotyping was added so that TCR occurrence patterns could be studied. Rather than using new phenotypic data, the later analysis identified candidate immune exposures from TCR beta sequences and from how often those sequences occurred across donors. To decide whether each TCR beta V gene segment behaved as functional or pseudogenic, an earlier analysis of 587 of the donors relied on high-throughput TCR beta sequencing. Donor age, sex, ethnicity and CMV serostatus were collected together with the repertoire data. Genome-wide SNP genotypes for about 55% of the 666 donors were used in a later genetic analysis, which treated that subset as a discovery cohort. All discovery cohort repertoires had been generated using a single sequencing platform. Both class I and class II loci were covered by HLA typing, at four-digit resolution. Typing coverage varied by locus: 629-630 donors for A, B, C, DRB1 and DQB1; roughly 520 for DQA1; approximately 570 for DPA1; 450 to 480 for DPB1. Because of strong linkage in the cohort, five DR-DQ haplotypes were treated as single units for association and clustering. Among 300 to 500 genotyped donors of the cohort, an average of around 250,000 unique TCR beta nucleotide sequences was sequenced per donor, of which approximately 18% were non-productive.

Overall study outcomes, separate from this receptor: When HLA alleles, especially DR and DQ, strongly co-occurred, TCR associations were difficult to assign to individual alleles. A later analysis found that most CMV-associated TCR beta chains appeared HLA-restricted, with HLA associations seemingly driven largely by CMV exposure. A further reported finding was that TCR beta sequences accurately predicted the HLA-A and HLA-B alleles for most subjects in the first cohort. Because counts were too low, 15 to 20 rarely observed V segments, including chromosome 9 orphons, were excluded from the earlier analysis of roughly 580 of the donors. A later genetic analysis associated a missense DCLRE1C variant with V-gene and J-gene trimming of TCR beta chains, and an independent cohort replicated the association. Linkage disequilibrium might explain the correlated functional status among segregating V segments, but an unknown experimental factor could not be ruled out. An earlier analysis of approximately 540 of the donors showed that most TCR beta V segments appeared in productive rearrangements either about 90% or about 30% of the time, which broadly matched IMGT annotations. In a later analysis, HLA-associated TCR beta chains showed more clonal expansion and lower generation probabilities than non-associated chains that were equally common. In a later analysis, around 17,000 TCR beta sequences were associated with specific HLA alleles at a false discovery rate of 0.05. The authors suggested that the approach could potentially be extended to other disease states and immunological phenotypes. Immune exposure information for the cohort was limited to CMV serostatus. In a later analysis, the rate of TCR association differed among HLA loci, with DRB1 alleles having the most associated TCRs and HLA-C alleles having the fewest. A later genetic analysis reported fewer N-insertions in productive TCRs among donors in an Asian-associated ancestry cluster than the approximately 700-donor mean. Because HLA typing was unavailable for some donors at each locus, only the typed subset was used in association tests. Several of the top co-occurrence clusters appeared to be linked to parvovirus B19, influenza, CMV and Epstein-Barr virus, according to a later analysis. A cluster of highly shared sequence variants was judged likely to represent a technical artifact of the sequencing pipeline. Most TCR sequences were observed very rarely across donors, whereas some public TCRs were present in many individuals. This cohort had only TCR beta chains sequenced, and the lack of alpha or paired-chain data limited which features could be detected. A few of the identified cytomegalovirus-associated TCR beta chains were confirmed in vitro to be specific for cytomegalovirus antigens. The 87-base-pair reads could not distinguish some IMGT-functional V segments, including TRBV6-2 and TRBV6-3, so those segments were excluded. In the study, some 160 TCR beta chains were listed as associated with cytomegalovirus. The classifier was reported to diagnose cytomegalovirus status with high specificity and sensitivity in both the original and validation cohorts. Presence/absence analyses assumed roughly uniform sequencing depth across donors, an assumption that may not hold.

The cohort comprised fewer than 700 healthy bone marrow donors. All cohort members were sampled while nominally healthy, although unrecorded immune exposures were likely present. The donor tested CMV seronegative and was one of the 352 seronegative cohort members. A peripheral blood sample was provided by each donor, and peripheral blood mononuclear cells were used for TCR beta sequencing. Genomic DNA extraction from the blood cell samples was performed with the Qiagen DNeasy Blood Extraction Kit. Libraries were prepared through the immunoSEQ multiplex PCR assay. The multiplex PCR relied on a mix of 60 forward primers for TCR Vbeta segments and 13 reverse primers for TCR Jbeta segments. The CDR3 region of rearranged TCR beta genes was amplified from genomic DNA by a multiplex PCR assay. The Illumina HiSeq System was used to sequence the amplified TCR beta libraries as 87-base-pair reads. Regarding the original processing steps: In a later analysis, approximately 74 million unique TCR beta chains were counted across the roughly 700 repertoires, and roughly 10 million of these chains were shared by at least two donors. Raw reads were error-corrected and collapsed into unique sequences with a nearest-neighbor algorithm that merged closely related sequences to remove PCR and sequencing errors. CDR3 sequences were aligned to IMGT reference sequences to assign V, D and J gene segments. For a sequence to be retained, a match of at least six nucleotides to both a V gene segment and a J gene segment was required. Rearrangements were called productive when the CDR3 lacked stop codons and stayed in frame with V and J; all others were non-productive. Following IMGT convention, CDR3 was defined as the stretch from the second conserved V-encoded cysteine to the conserved J-encoded phenylalanine. In an earlier analysis of more than 550 of the donors, sequences lacking an unambiguous match to a single V gene segment were excluded. In an earlier analysis of 587 of the donors, V segments were called functional above 56.7% productive rearrangements and were called segregating when the between-donor standard deviation exceeded 5%. A statistical classification framework was built for diagnosing cytomegalovirus status from the catalog of TCR beta chain sequences. In a later analysis, V and J genes were assigned by comparing TCR nucleotide sequences against IMGT/GENE-DB human TR gene sequences. A later analysis assigned CDR3 sequences and most-parsimonious VDJ recombination scenarios with the TCRdist pipeline. In a later analysis, each TCR beta chain was defined by its CDR3 amino acid sequence together with its V-gene family, and reads without a unique V-gene family were excluded. A later analysis removed 592 highly shared, low-generation-probability nucleotide sequences to deal with suspected cross-contamination and a sequencing artifact. For each public chain, a later analysis derived a clonal expansion index from normalized ranks of inferred template counts within each repertoire. Generation probabilities in a later analysis came from a VDJ recombination model fitted to out-of-frame rearrangements, and those results were checked against IGoR. In a later analysis, TCR-TCR, TCR-HLA and TCR-CMV co-occurrence was scored with hypergeometric tests, and a repertoire-size bias correction was applied to TCR pairs. In a later analysis, false discovery rates were estimated by permuting HLA or CMV assignments 20 times. In a later analysis, co-occurring TCRs were grouped using DBSCAN, with TCRdist sequence similarity added in when clustering inside HLA-allele-positive subsets. Co-occurrence clustering excluded repertoires with fewer than 30,000 or more than 120,000 public chains, plus five with anomalous nucleotide sharing. This is the immuneACCESS table as TCRdb keeps it, with only in-frame sequences that have V and J called. A part of the clones is gone; compared with another copy, unresolved V genes explain less than half, and the rest is unexplained. V and J calls plus clone size are reproduced from that table; the DNA served to infer D and trimming. Within this sample are tens of thousands of clones, with about three quarters of them counted one time only. The ten largest clones add up to about 1.1% of the sample.

The CDR3 goes from the cysteine to the phenylalanine over 16 residues. The retained sequence is limited to the CDR3, 48 bases, with the frame set at the first base. Compared with germline, V lacks 4 bases and J lacks 4 bases; bases without a gene match: 7. CDR1 is given as SGHTS and CDR2 as YDEGEE, both from the germline V gene. A note on this clone: Its antigen target is currently unknown. No quality values exist for individual bases; no much larger clone is one base distant.

The sequenced sample consisted of PBMCs. The rearranged chain carries TRBV5-8 and TRBJ1-5, and 11 junction bases match TRBD1. This TCR was sampled from a male donor in good health and CMV-seronegative. The nucleotide sequence is given as TGTGCCAGCAGCGGGACTCGGGACAGGGGGAATCAGCCCCAGCATTTT. The encoded protein is CASSGTRDRGNQPQHF.